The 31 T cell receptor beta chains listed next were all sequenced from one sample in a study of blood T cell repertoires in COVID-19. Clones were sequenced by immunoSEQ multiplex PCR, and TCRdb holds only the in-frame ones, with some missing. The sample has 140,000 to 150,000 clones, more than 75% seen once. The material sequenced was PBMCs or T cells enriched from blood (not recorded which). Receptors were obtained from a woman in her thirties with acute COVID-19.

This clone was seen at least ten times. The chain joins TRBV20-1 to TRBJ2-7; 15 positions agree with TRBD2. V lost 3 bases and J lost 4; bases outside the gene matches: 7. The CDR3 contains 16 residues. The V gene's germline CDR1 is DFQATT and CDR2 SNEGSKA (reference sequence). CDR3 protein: CSASKTGLAGGYEQYF. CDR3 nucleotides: TGCAGTGCTAGTAAGACAGGACTAGCGGGAGGGTACGAGCAGTACTTC.

CDR3 coding DNA: TGCGCCAGCAGCTTGGCCCTCGAGACCCAGTACTTC. Protein sequence: CASSLALETQYF. This chain uses TRBV5-1 with TRBJ2-5; D not resolved. V gave up 0 bases and J gave up 5 bases, with 5 bases separating them. Germline lookup yields CDR1 SGHRS and CDR2 YFSETQ. The CDR3 has 12 residues. Variable domain in full (rest from reference TRBV5-1 and TRBJ2-5): KAGVTQTPRYLIKTRGQQVTLSCSPISGHRSVSWYQQTPGQGLQFLFEYFSETQRNKGNFPGRFSGRQFSNSRSEMNVSTLELGDSALYLCASSLALETQYFGPGTRLLVL.

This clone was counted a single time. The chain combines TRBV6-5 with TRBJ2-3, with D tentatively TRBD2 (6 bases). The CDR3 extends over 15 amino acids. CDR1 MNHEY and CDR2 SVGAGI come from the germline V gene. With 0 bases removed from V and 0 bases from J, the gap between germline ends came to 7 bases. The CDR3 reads CASSYSGTSTDTQYF. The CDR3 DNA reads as TGTGCCAGCAGTTACTCGGGGACTAGCACAGATACGCAGTATTTT.

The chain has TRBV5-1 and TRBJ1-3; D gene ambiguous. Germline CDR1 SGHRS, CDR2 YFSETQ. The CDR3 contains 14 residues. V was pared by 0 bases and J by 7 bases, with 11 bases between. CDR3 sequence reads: CASSLAGEGNTIYF. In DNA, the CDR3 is TGCGCCAGCAGCTTGGCCGGGGAGGGCAACACCATATATTTT. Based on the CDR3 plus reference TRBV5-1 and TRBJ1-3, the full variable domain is KAGVTQTPRYLIKTRGQQVTLSCSPISGHRSVSWYQQTPGQGLQFLFEYFSETQRNKGNFPGRFSGRQFSNSRSEMNVSTLELGDSALYLCASSLAGEGNTIYFGEGSWLTVV.

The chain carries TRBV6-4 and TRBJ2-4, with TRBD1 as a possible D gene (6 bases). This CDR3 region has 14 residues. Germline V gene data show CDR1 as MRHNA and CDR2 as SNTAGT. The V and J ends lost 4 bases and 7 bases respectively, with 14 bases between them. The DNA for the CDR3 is TGTGCCAGCAGTGCGGAGACCCAGGGGAACATTCAGTACTTC. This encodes CASSAETQGNIQYF.

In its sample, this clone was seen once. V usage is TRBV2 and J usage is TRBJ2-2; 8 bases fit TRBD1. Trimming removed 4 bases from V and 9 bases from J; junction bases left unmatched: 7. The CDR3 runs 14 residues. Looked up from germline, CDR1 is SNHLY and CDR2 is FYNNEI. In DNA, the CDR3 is TGTGCCAGCAGTGGACAGGGGAGTTCCCGGGAGCTGTTTTTT. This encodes CASSGQGSSRELFF.

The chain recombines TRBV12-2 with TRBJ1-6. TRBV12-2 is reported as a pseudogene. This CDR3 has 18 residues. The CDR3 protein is CASRLAQSNREGNSPLHF. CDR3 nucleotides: TGTGCAAGTCGCTTAGCGCAAAGTAACAGGGAGGGTAATTCACCCCTCCACTTT.

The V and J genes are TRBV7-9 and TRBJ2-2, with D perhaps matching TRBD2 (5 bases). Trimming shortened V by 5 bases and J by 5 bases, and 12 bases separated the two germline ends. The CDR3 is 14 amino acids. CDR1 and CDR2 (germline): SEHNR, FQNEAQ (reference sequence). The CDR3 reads CASSLDWETGELFF. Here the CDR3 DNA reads TGTGCCAGCAGCCTCGACTGGGAGACCGGGGAGCTGTTTTTT.

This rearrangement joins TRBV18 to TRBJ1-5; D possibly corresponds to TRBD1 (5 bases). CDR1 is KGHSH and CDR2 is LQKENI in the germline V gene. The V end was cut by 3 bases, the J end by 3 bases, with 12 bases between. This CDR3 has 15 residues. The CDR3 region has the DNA TGTGCCAGCTCACCGGGAACAGGAATCAATCAGCCCCAGCATTTT. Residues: CASSPGTGINQPQHF.

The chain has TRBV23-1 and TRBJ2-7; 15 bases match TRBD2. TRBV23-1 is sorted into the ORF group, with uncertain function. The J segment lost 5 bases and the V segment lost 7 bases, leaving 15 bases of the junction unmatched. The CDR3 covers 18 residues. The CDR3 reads CASNLFPGLAGGRNEQYF. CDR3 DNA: TGCGCCAGCAACCTATTTCCGGGACTAGCGGGAGGACGGAACGAGCAGTACTTC.

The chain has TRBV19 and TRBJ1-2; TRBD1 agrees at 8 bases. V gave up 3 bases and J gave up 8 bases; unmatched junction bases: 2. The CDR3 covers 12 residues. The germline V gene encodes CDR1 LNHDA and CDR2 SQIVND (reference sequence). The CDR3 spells CASSIPGGGYTF. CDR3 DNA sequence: TGTGCCAGTAGTATTCCAGGGGGCGGCTACACCTTC.

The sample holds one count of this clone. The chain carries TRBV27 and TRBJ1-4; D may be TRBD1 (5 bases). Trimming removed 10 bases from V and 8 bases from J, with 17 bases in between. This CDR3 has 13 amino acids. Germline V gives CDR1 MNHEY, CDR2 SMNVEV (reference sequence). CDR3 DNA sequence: TGTGCCACCAGACAGACGGAGGGAGAAAAACTGTTTTTT. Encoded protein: CATRQTEGEKLFF.

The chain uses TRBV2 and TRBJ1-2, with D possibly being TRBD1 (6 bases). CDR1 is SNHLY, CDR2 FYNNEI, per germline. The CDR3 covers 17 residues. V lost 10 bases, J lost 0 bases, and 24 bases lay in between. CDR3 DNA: TGTGCCACCCAAAGCCGGGACATAGACCCTCCTAACTATGGCTACACCTTC. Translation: CATQSRDIDPPNYGYTF. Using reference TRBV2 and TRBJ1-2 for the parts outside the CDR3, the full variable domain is EPEVTQTPSHQVTQMGQEVILRCVPISNHLYFYWYRQILGQKVEFLVSFYNNEISEKSEIFDDQFSVERPDGSNFTLKIRSTKLEDSAMYFCATQSRDIDPPNYGYTFGSGTRLTVV.

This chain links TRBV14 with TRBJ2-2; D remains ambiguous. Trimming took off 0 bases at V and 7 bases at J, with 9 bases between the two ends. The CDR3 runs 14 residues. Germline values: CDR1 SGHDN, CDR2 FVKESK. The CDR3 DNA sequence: TGTGCCAGCAGCCAAGATCAAGCCATCGGGGAGCTGTTTTTT. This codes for CASSQDQAIGELFF.

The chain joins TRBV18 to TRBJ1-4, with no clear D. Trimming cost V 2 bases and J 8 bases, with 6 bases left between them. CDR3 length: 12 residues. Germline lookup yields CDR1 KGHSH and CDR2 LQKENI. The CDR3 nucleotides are TGTGCCAGCTCACCAGGGAGCGAAAAACTGTTTTTT. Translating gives CASSPGSEKLFF.

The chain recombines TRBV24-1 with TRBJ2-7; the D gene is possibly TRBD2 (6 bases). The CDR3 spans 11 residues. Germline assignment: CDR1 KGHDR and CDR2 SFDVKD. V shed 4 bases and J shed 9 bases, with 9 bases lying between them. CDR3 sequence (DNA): TGTGCCACCAGTGAGGGGACTCTGCAGTACTTC. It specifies CATSEGTLQYF.

CDR3 DNA: TGTGCCACCAGCGCACCGGGACAGGAGGGGGAGTACTTC. Translation gives CATSAPGQEGEYF. V and J are TRBV15 and TRBJ2-7; TRBD1 matches at 8 bases. The CDR3 is made up of 13 amino acids. With 5 bases clipped from V and 11 bases from J, the junction kept 11 bases outside the gene matches. CDR1 is LNHNV, CDR2 YYDKDF, per germline (reference sequence).

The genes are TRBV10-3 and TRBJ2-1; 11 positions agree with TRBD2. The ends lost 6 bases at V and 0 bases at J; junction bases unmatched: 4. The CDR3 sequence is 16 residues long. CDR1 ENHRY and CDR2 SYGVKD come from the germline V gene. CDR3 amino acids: CAIRATSGSSYNEQFF. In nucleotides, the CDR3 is TGTGCCATCAGGGCTACTAGCGGGAGCTCCTACAATGAGCAGTTCTTC.

In DNA, the CDR3 is TGCGCCAGCAGCCAAAACATAAATCAGCCCCAGCATTTT. Residues: CASSQNINQPQHF. The genes are TRBV4-3 and TRBJ1-5; D ambiguous. This CDR3 comprises 13 residues. The germline V gene encodes CDR1 LGHNA and CDR2 YSLEER. V was shortened by 2 bases and J by 4 bases, with 6 bases between the two germline ends.

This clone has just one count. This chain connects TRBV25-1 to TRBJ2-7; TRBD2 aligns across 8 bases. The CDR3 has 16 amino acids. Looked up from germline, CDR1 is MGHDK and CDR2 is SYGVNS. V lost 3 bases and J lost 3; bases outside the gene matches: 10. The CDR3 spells CASSEPGIAGGYEQYF. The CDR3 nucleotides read TGTGCCAGCAGTGAGCCCGGTATTGCGGGAGGCTACGAGCAGTACTTC.

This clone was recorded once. CDR3 bases: TGTGCCAGCAGTGGCCGGGACACACAAAACTATGGCTACACCTTC. Encoded protein: CASSGRDTQNYGYTF. The chain employs TRBV6-1 and TRBJ1-2; possibly TRBD1 for D (6 bases). V lost 4 bases and J 2 bases, leaving 14 bases between the germline ends. There are 15 residues in the CDR3. Germline V CDR1 and CDR2: MNHNS, SASEGT.

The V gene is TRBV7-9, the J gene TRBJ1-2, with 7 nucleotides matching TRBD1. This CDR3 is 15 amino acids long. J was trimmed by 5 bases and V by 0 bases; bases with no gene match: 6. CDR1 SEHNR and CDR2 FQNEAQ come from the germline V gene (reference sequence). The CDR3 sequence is CASSLAGQGGYGYTF. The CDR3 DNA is TGTGCCAGCAGCTTAGCAGGGCAGGGGGGTTATGGCTACACCTTC.

The CDR3 protein is CASSLEVGGTQYF. DNA of the CDR3: TGTGCCAGCAGCTTGGAAGTCGGTGGGACCCAGTACTTC. This chain links TRBV5-4 with TRBJ2-5; the D is unclear. Per germline, CDR1 SGHNT and CDR2 YYREEE (reference sequence). The CDR3 is 13 amino acids. V was clipped by 0 bases and J by 7 bases, with 10 bases between them. Based on the CDR3 plus reference TRBV5-4 and TRBJ2-5, the full variable domain is ETGVTQSPTHLIKTRGQQVTLRCSSQSGHNTVSWYQQALGQGPQFIFQYYREEENGRGNFPPRFSGLQFPNYSSELNVNALELDDSALYLCASSLEVGGTQYFGPGTRLLVL.

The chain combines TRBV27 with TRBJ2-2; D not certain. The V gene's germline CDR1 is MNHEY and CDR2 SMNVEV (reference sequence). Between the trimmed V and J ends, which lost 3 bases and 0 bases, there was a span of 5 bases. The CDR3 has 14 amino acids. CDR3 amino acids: CASSFSTNTGELFF. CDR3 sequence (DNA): TGTGCCAGCAGTTTCTCTACGAACACCGGGGAGCTGTTTTTT.

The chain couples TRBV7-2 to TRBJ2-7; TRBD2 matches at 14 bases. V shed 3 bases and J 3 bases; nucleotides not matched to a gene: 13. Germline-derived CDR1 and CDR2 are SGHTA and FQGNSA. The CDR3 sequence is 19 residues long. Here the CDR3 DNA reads TGTGCCAGCAGCTTTATCCGGACTAGCGGGGGGAACGCAGACTACGAGCAGTACTTC. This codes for CASSFIRTSGGNADYEQYF. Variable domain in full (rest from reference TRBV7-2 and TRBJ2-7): GAGVSQSPSNKVTEKGKDVELRCDPISGHTALYWYRQSLGQGLEFLIYFQGNSAPDKSGLPSDRFSAERTGGSVSTLTIQRTQQEDSAVYLCASSFIRTSGGNADYEQYFGPGTRLTVT.

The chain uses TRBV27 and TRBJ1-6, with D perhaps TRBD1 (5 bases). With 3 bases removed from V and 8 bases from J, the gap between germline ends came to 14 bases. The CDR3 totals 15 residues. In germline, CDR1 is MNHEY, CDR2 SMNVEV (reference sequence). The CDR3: CASSFLGGFDSPLHF. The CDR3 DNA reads TGTGCCAGCAGTTTCCTTGGGGGGTTCGATTCACCCCTCCACTTT.

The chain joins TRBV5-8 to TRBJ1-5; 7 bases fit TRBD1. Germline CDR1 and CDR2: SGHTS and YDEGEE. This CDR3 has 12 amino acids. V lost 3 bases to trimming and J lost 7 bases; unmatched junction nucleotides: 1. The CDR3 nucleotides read TGTGCCAGCAGCTCAGGGGGGCAGCCCCAGCATTTT. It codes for CASSSGGQPQHF.

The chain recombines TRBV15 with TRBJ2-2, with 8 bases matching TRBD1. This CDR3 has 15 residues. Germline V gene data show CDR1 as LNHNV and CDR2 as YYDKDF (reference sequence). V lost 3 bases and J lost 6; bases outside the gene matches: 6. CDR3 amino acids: CATSRDRVPAGELFF. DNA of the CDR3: TGTGCCACCAGCAGGGACAGGGTACCGGCCGGGGAGCTGTTTTTT. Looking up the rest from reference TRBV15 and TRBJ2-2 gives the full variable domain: DAMVIQNPRYQVTQFGKPVTLSCSQTLNHNVMYWYQQKSSQAPKLLFHYYDKDFNNEADTPDNFQSRRPNTSFCFLDIRSPGLGDTAMYLCATSRDRVPAGELFFGEGSRLTVL.

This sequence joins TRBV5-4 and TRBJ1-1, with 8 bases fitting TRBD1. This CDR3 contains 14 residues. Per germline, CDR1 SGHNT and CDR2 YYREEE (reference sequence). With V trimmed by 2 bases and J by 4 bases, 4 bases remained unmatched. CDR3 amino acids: CASSFDRGITEAFF. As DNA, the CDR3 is TGTGCCAGCAGCTTTGACAGGGGAATCACTGAAGCTTTCTTT.

CDR3 sequence reads: CASSEAAQAGGYTF. In DNA form, the CDR3 reads TGTGCCAGCAGTGAAGCGGCCCAGGCTGGGGGCTACACCTTC. The V and J genes are TRBV2 and TRBJ1-2; D is ambiguous. Between the trimmed V and J ends, which lost 0 bases and 8 bases, there was a span of 13 bases. Germline CDR1 reads SNHLY; CDR2 reads FYNNEI. This CDR3 comprises 14 residues. The entire variable domain, with the rest obtained from reference TRBV2 and TRBJ1-2, is as follows: EPEVTQTPSHQVTQMGQEVILRCVPISNHLYFYWYRQILGQKVEFLVSFYNNEISEKSEIFDDQFSVERPDGSNFTLKIRSTKLEDSAMYFCASSEAAQAGGYTFGSGTRLTVV.

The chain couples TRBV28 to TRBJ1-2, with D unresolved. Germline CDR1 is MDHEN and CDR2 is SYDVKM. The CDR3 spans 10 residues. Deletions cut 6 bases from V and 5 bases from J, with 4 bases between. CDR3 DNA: TGTGCCAGCAGCCGGTATGGCTACACCTTC. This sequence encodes CASSRYGYTF.